The sequence of this T cell receptor (beta chain) was determined in a study of shared clonotypes between healthy human individuals. Original handling: Junction-only sequences without quality scores were provided by ImmunoSEQ, so filtering was different. TCRdb's table, derived via immunoSEQ multiplex PCR, lists solely in-frame clones and lacks some. V and J calls and clone size follow that table, whereas D and trimming were derived from the DNA. The table includes about 1,500,000 clones, 95% to 97% detected once. General study findings and limits: Non-shared clonotypes displayed generation probabilities falling below those of clonotypes present in all four donors. It was only blood that was sampled, and tissue repertoires likely differ.

V shed 4 bases and J shed 0 bases, with 15 bases lying between them. The CDR3 is made up of 15 amino acids. CDR1 GTSNPN and CDR2 SVGIG come from the germline V gene (reference sequence). This clone has a single count. No antigen is known for it. Sequencing input: naive CD4+ T cells sorted from blood. Subset of the sample: CD45RA+ positively selected. The chain links TRBV30 to TRBJ1-1; D remains ambiguous. This receptor was taken from a man younger than 45 in good health. This chain's CDR3 is CAWISRIGVNTEAFF. CDR3 coding DNA: TGTGCCTGGATCAGCAGGATTGGGGTGAACACTGAAGCTTTCTTT.